The present T cell receptor beta chain was sequenced within a study of blood T cell repertoires in COVID-19. The CDR3 sequence is 16 residues long. Per germline, CDR1 LGHDT and CDR2 YNNKEL (reference sequence). V shed 4 bases and J 4 bases; nucleotides not matched to a gene: 9. In the authors' methods: The assay estimated nucleated cells by amplifying reference gene primers. The assay was immunoSEQ multiplex PCR, and TCRdb's table has in-frame clones only and misses some. Clone size and the V and J calls come from that table; the DNA yielded D and trimming. Here the sample spans 200,000 to 250,000 clones, roughly 80% being singletons.

This TCR was sampled from a woman older than 75 with active or convalescent COVID-19. Sample: peripheral blood. The rearrangement joins TRBV3-1 (or the pseudogene TRBV3-2) to TRBJ2-2; 7 positions agree with TRBD1. This CDR3 is CASSLYRDRSTGELFF. CDR3 bases: TGTGCCAGCAGCCTTTACCGGGACAGATCCACCGGGGAGCTGTTTTTT.